The 7 T cell receptor beta chains listed next were all sequenced from one sample in a study of T cells in Graves' hyperthyroidism and ophthalmopathy. The TCR beta CDR3 regions underwent amplification using RNA transcripts as the source. First-round RT-PCR targeting the TCR CDR3 was performed with the HTBI primer set. TCRdb redid the calling of the multiplex PCR reads with MiXCR, one entry per CDR3 protein. The data hold under 350,000 distinct CDR3 sequences, with around a sixth observed a single time. The sequenced material came from blood. Source of these receptors: a woman in her 50s with Graves' hyperthyroidism.

This rearrangement joins TRBV20-1 to TRBJ2-7; D remains ambiguous. This CDR3 has 11 residues. V lost 4 bases to trimming and J lost 6 bases, with 10 bases between them. Germline lookup yields CDR1 DFQATT and CDR2 SNEGSKA (reference sequence). CDR3 protein: CSAKGYREQYV. Here the CDR3 DNA reads TGCAGTGCTAAAGGCTACCGCGAGCAGTACGTC.

V and J are TRBV12-3 or TRBV12-4 and TRBJ2-1; 9 bases are shared with TRBD2. The CDR3 has 15 residues. The V gene end was trimmed by 7 bases and the J gene end by 7 bases; junction bases not matched to a gene: 11. The CDR3 region is CASTAGGGAGNEQFF. In DNA form, the CDR3 reads TGTGCCAGCACCGCGGGAGGGGGGGCCGGTAATGAGCAGTTCTTC.

V gene TRBV27 combines with J gene TRBJ2-1, with D uncertain. The CDR3 spans 13 residues. Germline CDR1 reads MNHEY; CDR2 reads SMNVEV (reference sequence). Trimming removed 5 bases at V and 6 bases at J, with 11 bases between. DNA for the CDR3: TGTGCCAGCAGTCCTCGGACCCCCAATGAGCAGTTCTTC. Protein: CASSPRTPNEQFF.

This clonotype has only a few counts. The V gene is TRBV25-1, the J gene TRBJ2-7, with D maybe TRBD1 (6 bases). CDR1 MGHDK and CDR2 SYGVNS come from the germline V gene. CDR3 length: 13 amino acids. V was pared by 9 bases and J by 4 bases, with 16 bases between. CDR3 coding DNA: TGTGCCAGTACCGAACAGGGTGGGTACGAGCAGTACTTC. This codes for CASTEQGGYEQYF.

The sample holds many counts of this clonotype. V is TRBV27 and J is TRBJ2-3, with 7 positions matching TRBD2. This CDR3 contains 15 residues. J was trimmed by 6 bases and V by 2 bases; bases with no gene match: 8. Germline V gives CDR1 MNHEY, CDR2 SMNVEV (reference sequence). For the CDR3, the DNA is TGTGCCAGCAGTTTAGGGTCTAGCGGTTCGGATACGCAGTATTTT. It is translated as CASSLGSSGSDTQYF.

Ten or more counts support this clonotype. This rearrangement joins TRBV3-1 to TRBJ2-5; maybe TRBD1 (6 bases). The germline CDR1 and CDR2 sequences are LGHDT and YNNKEL (reference sequence). This CDR3 has 14 residues. V gave up 0 bases and J gave up 1 base, with 6 bases separating them. CDR3 sequence reads: CASSQEGGQETQYF. The CDR3 DNA is TGTGCCAGCAGCCAAGAAGGGGGCCAAGAGACCCAGTACTTC.

In this sample, this clonotype turned up a few times. The CDR3 DNA is TGTGCTAGTGCCTCCCGGGAGGGCCCGAGAACCGGGGAGCTGTTTTTT. It yields the protein CASASREGPRTGELFF. The rearrangement uses TRBV12-5 and TRBJ2-2, with 8 positions matching TRBD2. Germline-derived CDR1 and CDR2 are LGHNT and FRNRAP. There are 16 residues in the CDR3. V shed 7 bases and J 5 bases; nucleotides not matched to a gene: 12.